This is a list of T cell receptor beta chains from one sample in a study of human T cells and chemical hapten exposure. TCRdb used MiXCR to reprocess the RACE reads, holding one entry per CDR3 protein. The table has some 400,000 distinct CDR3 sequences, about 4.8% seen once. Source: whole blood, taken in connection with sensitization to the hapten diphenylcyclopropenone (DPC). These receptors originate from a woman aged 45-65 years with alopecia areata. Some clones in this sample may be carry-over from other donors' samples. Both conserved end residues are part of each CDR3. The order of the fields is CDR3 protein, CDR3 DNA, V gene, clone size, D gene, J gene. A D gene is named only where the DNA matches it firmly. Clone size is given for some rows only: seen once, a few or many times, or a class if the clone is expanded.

CASSQGVGRADTEAFF,TGCGCCAGCAGCCAAGGGGTTGGCAGGGCCGACACTGAAGCTTTCTTT,TRBV4-3,NA,NA,TRBJ1-1
CAISESRQIEAFF,TGTGCCATCAGTGAGTCGAGGCAAATTGAAGCTTTCTTT,TRBV10-3,many,NA,TRBJ1-1
CASSDYTLSYEQYF,TGTGCCAGCAGCGACTACACCCTATCCTACGAGCAGTACTTC,TRBV25-1,NA,NA,TRBJ2-7
CASSEDIDSGNTIYF,TGCGCCAGCAGCGAGGACATTGATTCTGGAAACACCATATATTTT,TRBV5-1,many,NA,TRBJ1-3
CSVDRANEQFF,TGCAGCGTCGACAGGGCAAATGAGCAGTTCTTC,TRBV29-1,many,TRBD1,TRBJ2-1
CASSGPRTGEYF,TGTGCCAGCAGTGGGCCCCGGACAGGGGAGTACTTC,TRBV12-3/TRBV12-4,few,TRBD1,TRBJ2-7
CASSVGSGSPTDTQYF,TGTGCCAGCAGCGTAGGAAGCGGTTCCCCCACAGATACGCAGTATTTT,TRBV9,NA,NA,TRBJ2-3
CATSRGDRGTDTQYF,TGTGCCACCAGCAGAGGTGATAGGGGCACAGATACGCAGTATTTT,TRBV15,NA,NA,TRBJ2-3
CSARSRQGPEQYF,TGCAGTGCTAGGTCAAGACAGGGTCCCGAGCAGTACTTC,TRBV20-1,NA,TRBD1,TRBJ2-7
CASTTGASNYGYTF,TGCGCCAGCACAACAGGAGCATCTAACTATGGCTACACCTTC,TRBV10-2,many,NA,TRBJ1-2
CASSSRGARADRDQPQHF,TGTGCCAGTAGTTCGCGAGGGGCAAGGGCGGATCGAGATCAGCCCCAGCATTTT,TRBV19,many,NA,TRBJ1-5
CASSLEDSGPYEQYF,TGTGCCAGCAGTTTAGAGGACAGCGGCCCCTACGAGCAGTACTTC,TRBV27,many,NA,TRBJ2-7
CASSLFPGSSYEQYF,TGTGCCAGCAGTTTATTCCCAGGATCCTCCTACGAGCAGTACTTC,TRBV27,few,NA,TRBJ2-7
CASSSGGDIQYF,TGTGCCAGCAGTTCCGGGGGAGACATTCAGTACTTC,TRBV12-3/TRBV12-4,few,NA,TRBJ2-4
CSATPILGLAGGVSPYEQYF,TGCAGTGCTACGCCTATATTAGGACTAGCGGGAGGAGTCAGTCCCTACGAGCAGTACTTC,TRBV20-1,NA,TRBD2,TRBJ2-7
CASSLVAVGTGTYEQYF,TGTGCCAGCAGCTTAGTGGCCGTCGGGACAGGGACCTACGAGCAGTACTTC,TRBV7-8,many,TRBD1,TRBJ2-7
CASSHWTGVSTEAFF,TGTGCCAGCAGTCACTGGACAGGGGTGAGCACTGAAGCTTTCTTT,TRBV12-3/TRBV12-4,few,TRBD1,TRBJ1-1
CSVLDNGPEMSF,TGCAGCGTTTTGGATAACGGGCCCGAAATGTCCTTC,TRBV29-1,NA,NA,TRBJ2-7
CASRLTQGGFGEQYF,TGTGCCAGCAGACTGACTCAGGGAGGCTTCGGCGAGCAGTACTTC,TRBV28,many,NA,TRBJ2-7
CASSPPSGANTDTQYF,TGTGCCAGCAGCCCTCCTAGCGGGGCGAACACAGATACGCAGTATTTT,TRBV7-9,few,TRBD2,TRBJ2-3
CASSPRGTSGRQFF,TGTGCCAGCAGCCCGAGGGGGACTAGCGGGAGGCAGTTCTTC,TRBV7-9,NA,TRBD2,TRBJ2-1
CSVWDPNEGYTF,TGCAGCGTTTGGGACCCCAACGAGGGCTACACCTTC,TRBV29-1,NA,NA,TRBJ1-2
CASSFGAGGYEQYF,TGTGCCAGCAGTTTCGGGGCGGGAGGGTATGAGCAGTACTTC,TRBV12-3/TRBV12-4,many,TRBD2,TRBJ2-7
CASSTRLAADTQYF,TGTGCCAGCAGTACTCGACTAGCGGCAGATACGCAGTATTTT,TRBV12-3/TRBV12-4,many,TRBD2,TRBJ2-3
CASSLTGGSYGYTF,TGCGCCAGCAGCTTGACAGGGGGCAGCTATGGCTACACCTTC,TRBV5-1,NA,TRBD1,TRBJ1-2
CASSHSGDEQYF,TGTGCCAGCAGCCACAGCGGCGACGAGCAGTACTTC,TRBV14,NA,NA,TRBJ2-7
CASSSLEQFF,TGTGCCAGCAGTTCGCTTGAGCAGTTCTTC,TRBV28,many,NA,TRBJ2-1
CASSQDRGMQETQYF,TGTGCCAGCAGTCAAGACAGGGGGATGCAAGAGACCCAGTACTTC,TRBV7-8,few,TRBD1,TRBJ2-5
CSVFTGEAFF,TGCAGCGTTTTTACAGGGGAGGCTTTCTTT,TRBV29-1,many,TRBD1,TRBJ1-1
CASSYSKVGLLAGDRSQYF,TGTGCCAGCAGTTACTCGAAGGTTGGGCTCCTAGCGGGAGATCGGTCGCAGTATTTT,TRBV6-5,many,TRBD2,TRBJ2-3
CASQWQQNTGELFF,TGTGCCTCTCAGTGGCAGCAGAACACCGGGGAGCTGTTTTTT,TRBV10-3,many,NA,TRBJ2-2
CASSVSGNEQFF,TGTGCCAGCAGCGTGAGCGGCAATGAGCAGTTCTTC,TRBV9,many,NA,TRBJ2-1
CASSVEREDTQYF,TGTGCCAGCAGCGTAGAAAGGGAAGATACGCAGTATTTT,TRBV9,NA,NA,TRBJ2-3
CSATGHQGEYGYTF,TGCAGCGCCACCGGCCACCAGGGGGAATATGGCTACACCTTC,TRBV29-1,NA,TRBD1,TRBJ1-2
CASSLSGGYNEQFF,TGTGCCAGCAGTCTTAGCGGGGGGTACAATGAGCAGTTCTTC,TRBV2,many,TRBD2,TRBJ2-1